This passage covers 9 T cell receptor beta chains from one sample sequenced in a study of T cells in Graves' hyperthyroidism and ophthalmopathy. TCR beta CDR3 region amplification was performed from RNA transcripts. Using the HTBI primer set, a first-round RT-PCR was run on the TCR CDR3. TCRdb independently ran MiXCR on the multiplex PCR reads; one entry per CDR3 protein. Of roughly 380,000 distinct CDR3 sequences listed, about 15% are singletons. Sequencing was carried out using blood. The receptors derive from a woman aged 55-75 years with Graves' hyperthyroidism.

For this clonotype: This may be a read error, as it is one base from a much larger clone. This chain joins TRBV5-4 and TRBJ1-4; D is perhaps TRBD1 (5 bases). This CDR3 is 15 amino acids long. CDR1 and CDR2 from the germline V gene are SGHNT and YYREEE (reference sequence). The chain's CDR3 is CASSRGGATNEKQFF. The CDR3 DNA follows: TGTGCCAGCAGCCGTGGGGGTGCAACTAATGAAAAACAGTTTTTT.

At least ten counts were recorded for this clonotype. V usage is TRBV28 and J usage is TRBJ1-5; 7 nucleotides align to TRBD1. There are 16 residues in the CDR3. CDR1 is MDHEN and CDR2 is SYDVKM in the germline V gene. V trimming: 7 bases; J trimming: 1 base; junction bases outside the gene matches: 10. CDR3 loop: CASKPSTGISNQPQHF. The CDR3 bases are TGTGCCAGCAAACCTTCGACAGGGATCAGCAATCAGCCCCAGCATTTT.

The chain joins TRBV20-1 to TRBJ2-3, with D unclear. The length of the CDR3 is 16 residues. The germline V and J ends were trimmed by 1 base and 0 bases, with 14 bases remaining between them. Germline-derived CDR1 and CDR2 are DFQATT and SNEGSKA (reference sequence). CDR3 protein: CSARGSTKKSTDTQYF. For the CDR3, the DNA is TGCAGTGCTAGAGGCAGTACCAAAAAGAGCACAGATACGCAGTATTTT.

This clonotype came up many times. This rearrangement joins TRBV7-9 to TRBJ1-5, with 9 bases identical to TRBD1. J was trimmed by 6 bases and V by 5 bases; bases with no gene match: 8. CDR1 SEHNR and CDR2 FQNEAQ come from the germline V gene (reference sequence). This CDR3 comprises 15 residues. The CDR3: CASSTGGTGIQPQHF. CDR3 coding DNA: TGTGCCAGCAGCACGGGAGGGACAGGGATTCAGCCCCAGCATTTT.

This clonotype has at least ten counts. The chain employs TRBV6-1 and TRBJ2-3; TRBD1 agrees at 7 bases. The V gene's germline CDR1 is MNHNS and CDR2 SASEGT. Trimming cost V 0 bases and J 5 bases; bases outside gene matches: 8. The CDR3 has 16 amino acids. CDR3 sequence reads: CASSEALGTVQDTQYF. The CDR3 bases are TGTGCCAGCAGTGAAGCGCTTGGGACAGTTCAAGATACGCAGTATTTT.

The table lists this clonotype with a few counts. This chain connects TRBV24-1 to TRBJ1-1; D is uncertain. In germline, CDR1 is KGHDR, CDR2 SFDVKD. Trimming pared 5 bases from V and 4 bases from J, leaving 13 bases between. The CDR3 contains 14 residues. Here the CDR3 reads CATSGGVWGTEAFF. In nucleotides, the CDR3 is TGTGCCACCAGTGGTGGGGTATGGGGCACTGAAGCTTTCTTT.

This clonotype was detected ten times or more. The chain has TRBV11-2 and TRBJ2-7, with 8 bases aligning to TRBD1. The J segment lost 3 bases and the V segment lost 5 bases, leaving 6 bases of the junction unmatched. CDR1 is SGHAT, CDR2 FQNNGV, per germline. This CDR3 spans 14 amino acids. For the CDR3, the DNA is TGTGCCAGCAGCCGGGACAGGCTTTACTACGAGCAGTACTTC. Its protein product is CASSRDRLYYEQYF.

This clonotype was counted between two and nine times. The rearrangement links TRBV18 to TRBJ2-7, with 9 positions matching TRBD2. The CDR3 length is 15 residues. V gave up 6 bases and J gave up 3 bases; unmatched junction bases: 9. CDR1 is KGHSH, CDR2 LQKENI, per germline. The CDR3 region is CASSPSGGRDYEQYF. CDR3 sequence (DNA): TGTGCCAGCTCCCCTTCGGGCGGGAGGGACTACGAGCAGTACTTC.

Ten or more counts support this clonotype. The gene calls are TRBV7-8 and TRBJ2-1; a possible D gene is TRBD2 (6 bases). The germline gives CDR1 SGHVS, CDR2 FQNEAQ. The CDR3 totals 16 residues. The ends were cut back, 2 bases at V and 2 bases at J, with 13 bases in the middle. CDR3 protein: CASSLMRDPTYNEQFF. In DNA, the CDR3 is TGTGCCAGCAGCTTAATGCGGGACCCAACCTACAATGAGCAGTTCTTC.